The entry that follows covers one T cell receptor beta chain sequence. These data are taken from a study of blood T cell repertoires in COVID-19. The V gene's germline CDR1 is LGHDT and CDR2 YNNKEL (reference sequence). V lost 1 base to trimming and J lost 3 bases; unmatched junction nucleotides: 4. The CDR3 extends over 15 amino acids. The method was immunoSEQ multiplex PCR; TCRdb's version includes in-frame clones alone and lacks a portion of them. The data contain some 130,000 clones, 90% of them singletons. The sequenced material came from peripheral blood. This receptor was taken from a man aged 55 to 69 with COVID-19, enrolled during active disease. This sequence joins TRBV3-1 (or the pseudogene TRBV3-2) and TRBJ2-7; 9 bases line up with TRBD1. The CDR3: CASSQVTGGSYEQYF. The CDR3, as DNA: TGTGCCAGCAGCCAAGTTACAGGGGGCAGCTACGAGCAGTACTTC.